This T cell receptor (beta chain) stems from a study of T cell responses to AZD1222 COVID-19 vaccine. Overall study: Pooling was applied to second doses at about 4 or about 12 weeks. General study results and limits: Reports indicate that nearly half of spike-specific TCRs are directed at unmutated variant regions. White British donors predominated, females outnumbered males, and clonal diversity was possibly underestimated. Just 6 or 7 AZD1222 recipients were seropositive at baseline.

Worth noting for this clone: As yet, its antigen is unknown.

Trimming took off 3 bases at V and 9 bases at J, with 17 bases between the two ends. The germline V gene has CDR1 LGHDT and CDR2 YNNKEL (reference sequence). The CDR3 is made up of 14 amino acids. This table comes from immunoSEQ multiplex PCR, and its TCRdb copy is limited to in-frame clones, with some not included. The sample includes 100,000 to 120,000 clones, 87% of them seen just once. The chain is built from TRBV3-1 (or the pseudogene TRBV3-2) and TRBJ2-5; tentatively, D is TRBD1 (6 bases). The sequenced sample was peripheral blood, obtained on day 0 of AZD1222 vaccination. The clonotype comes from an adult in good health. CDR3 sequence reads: CASSHGTEGVAQYF. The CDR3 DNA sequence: TGTGCCAGCAGCCACGGCACCGAGGGGGTGGCCCAGTACTTC.